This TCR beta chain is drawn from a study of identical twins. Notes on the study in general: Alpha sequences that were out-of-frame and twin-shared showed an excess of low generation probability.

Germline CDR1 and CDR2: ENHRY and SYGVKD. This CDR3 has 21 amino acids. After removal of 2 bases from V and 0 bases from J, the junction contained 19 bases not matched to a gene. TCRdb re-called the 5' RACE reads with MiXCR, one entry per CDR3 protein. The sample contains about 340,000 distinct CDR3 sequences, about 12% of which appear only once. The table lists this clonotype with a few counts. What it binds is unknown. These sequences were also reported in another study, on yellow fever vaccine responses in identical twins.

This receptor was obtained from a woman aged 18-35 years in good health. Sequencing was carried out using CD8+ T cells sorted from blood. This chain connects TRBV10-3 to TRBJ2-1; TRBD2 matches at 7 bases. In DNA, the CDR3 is TGTGCCATCAGTGAGCCCCCCCCTGCTAGCGGACCACCCCACTCCTACAATGAGCAGTTCTTC. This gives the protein CAISEPPPASGPPHSYNEQFF.